The 3 T cell receptor beta chains below come from one sample, sequenced in a study of blood T cells in healthy people across ages. The authors ran a second PCR of about 7 to 11 cycles using a sample-barcoded 5' primer and a J-beta primer mix. TCRdb analysed the 5' RACE reads with MiXCR anew, one entry per CDR3 protein. In the table there are more than 750,000 distinct CDR3 sequences, almost 30% of which are singletons. The same sample was also used in a study of T cells of mothers and their children.

Sequences were obtained from blood. Receptors originate from a woman aged 40-49 years in good health.

This clonotype has at least ten counts. CDR3 amino acids: CASSSPRGSLGPQYF. As DNA, the CDR3 is TGTGCCAGCAGCTCGCCCCGGGGTTCTCTAGGGCCCCAGTACTTC. The chain carries TRBV7-2 and TRBJ2-5; a weak D match, TRBD2 (5 bases). Looked up from germline, CDR1 is SGHTA and CDR2 is FQGNSA. The germline V and J ends were trimmed by 4 bases and 9 bases, with 21 bases remaining between them. This CDR3 comprises 15 residues.

Details on this clonotype: With a much larger clone just one base away, this may be a read error. This rearrangement joins TRBV28 to TRBJ2-1; D uncertain. The CDR3 runs to 16 residues. Germline-derived CDR1 and CDR2 are MDHEN and SYDVKM. V shed 3 bases and J shed 10 bases, with 22 bases lying between them. Written as DNA, the CDR3 is TGTGCCAGCAGTTTTCGACTGGTGGGTGGATCCTACGAGCAGTTCTTC. This translates into CASSFRLVGGSYEQFF.

This rearrangement joins TRBV20-1 to TRBJ1-5; TRBD1 matches 9 bases. This CDR3 contains 14 residues. V was pared by 3 bases and J by 2 bases, with 2 bases of the junction left unmatched. Germline V CDR1 and CDR2: DFQATT, SNEGSKA (reference sequence). In DNA form, the CDR3 reads TGCAGTGCTAGTTGGACAGGGGGCAATCAGCCCCAGCATTTT. Its translation: CSASWTGGNQPQHF.